This TCR beta chain appears in the sequencing data of a study of shared clonotypes between healthy human individuals. The CDR3 length is 15 residues. Trimming left V 5 bases short and J 0 bases short, with 14 bases between. Germline V lookup: CDR1 SEHNR, CDR2 FQNEAQ (reference sequence). Every immunoSEQ plate was one replicate of a subset's evenly spread DNA. Generated by immunoSEQ multiplex PCR, the TCRdb table keeps only in-frame clones and is missing some. The data hold about 1,800,000 clones, with roughly 94% observed a single time. On this clone: The target antigen is unknown.

Findings and limits, study-wide: Some naive CD4 clonotypes, 4.5% to 5.5%, turned up in common across several donors.

CD45RO negativity and positive selection for CCR7 defined naive CD8 cells, a population that excluded terminally differentiated effector memory CD45RA+ cells. The sequence was collected from a man between 18 and 35 years old in good health. Sequenced input: naive CD8+ T cells sorted from blood. The V gene is TRBV7-9, the J gene TRBJ2-7; D is perhaps TRBD1 (6 bases). The CDR3 region has the DNA TGTGCCAGCAGCCGAACGGGACAAGTCTCCTACGAGCAGTACTTC. It yields the protein CASSRTGQVSYEQYF. Filled out from reference TRBV7-9 and TRBJ2-7, the complete variable domain reads DTGVSQNPRHKITKRGQNVTFRCDPISEHNRLYWYRQTLGQGPEFLTYFQNEAQLEKSRLLSDRFSAERPKGSFSTLEIQRTEQGDSAMYLCASSRTGQVSYEQYFGPGTRLTVT.